This passage covers 5 T cell receptor beta chains from one sample sequenced in a study of OX40 agonist ivuxolimab in advanced cancers. Profiled with immunoSEQ multiplex PCR; TCRdb holds only in-frame clones, not every one. The data contain about 19,000 clones, approximately 81% of them singletons. The sequencing used CD4+ or CD8+ T cells sorted from blood, collected in a trial of the OX40 agonist ivuxolimab. All receptors derive from an adult with an advanced solid tumor such as melanoma, head and neck, liver or kidney cancer.

The V call is TRBV15, the J call TRBJ2-5; D remains ambiguous. This CDR3 is 14 amino acids long. Germline-derived CDR1 and CDR2 are LNHNV and YYDKDF (reference sequence). Trimming stripped 5 bases from V and 4 bases from J, with 14 bases between. The CDR3 DNA reads as TGTGCCACCAGCTCCTTTCGCTCTGGAGAGACCCAGTACTTC. It is translated as CATSSFRSGETQYF. Full variable domain (remainder filled in from reference TRBV15 and TRBJ2-5): DAMVIQNPRYQVTQFGKPVTLSCSQTLNHNVMYWYQQKSSQAPKLLFHYYDKDFNNEADTPDNFQSRRPNTSFCFLDIRSPGLGDTAMYLCATSSFRSGETQYFGPGTRLLVL.

The V call is TRBV27, the J call TRBJ2-1; TRBD2 might be the D (6 bases). V was cut by 3 bases and J by 3 bases, with 21 bases left in between. Germline CDR1 is MNHEY and CDR2 is SMNVEV (reference sequence). The CDR3 totals 18 residues. CDR3 residues: CASSFPGLGGVSYNEQFF. In DNA, the CDR3 is TGTGCCAGCAGTTTCCCCGGGCTGGGCGGGGTGAGCTACAATGAGCAGTTCTTC.

The rearrangement joins TRBV29-1 to TRBJ2-3; 8 positions agree with TRBD2. The CDR3 has 14 amino acids. Germline V gives CDR1 SQVTM, CDR2 ANQGSEA. Trimming at V came to 0 bases and at J to 8 bases, leaving 7 bases not matched to a gene. CDR3 region: CSVEDSGRGGTQYF. The CDR3 nucleotides read TGCAGCGTTGAAGACAGCGGGAGAGGGGGTACGCAGTATTTT.

This clone showed up just a few times. This sample also contains other DNA sequences that code for the same CDR3. The chain employs TRBV27 and TRBJ1-2; 8 bases map to TRBD1. The CDR3 consists of 13 residues. Trimming removed 2 bases from V and 8 bases from J; junction bases left unmatched: 4. Germline CDR1 reads MNHEY; CDR2 reads SMNVEV (reference sequence). The CDR3 DNA reads as TGTGCCAGCAGTTTAGGACAGGGACGCGGCTACACCTTC. Protein product: CASSLGQGRGYTF.

This clone is labeled as medium-sized. V usage is TRBV30 and J usage is TRBJ1-3; 7 bases line up with TRBD1. The CDR3 sequence is 13 residues long. J gave up 10 bases and V 3 bases, and 9 bases lay outside the gene matches. The germline V gene encodes CDR1 GTSNPN and CDR2 SVGIG (reference sequence). As DNA, the CDR3 is TGTGCCTGGAGCGACCCCCGACAGGGTACCATATATTTT. This sequence encodes CAWSDPRQGTIYF.